This TCR beta chain appears in the sequencing data of a study of blood T cells in healthy people across ages. Primed by a sample-barcoded 5' primer and a J-beta primer mix, a second PCR proceeded for 7 to 11 cycles. Via MiXCR, TCRdb re-called the 5' RACE reads, giving one row per CDR3 protein. The sample holds about 1.4 million distinct CDR3 sequences, around 59% seen once. This sequence originates from a man between 18 and 29 years old in good health. Sequences were obtained from blood.

As DNA, the CDR3 is TGCAGTGCTAGTCACGGGGGGACCTCCTACGAGCAGTACTTC. This translates into CSASHGGTSYEQYF. The chain recombines TRBV20-1 with TRBJ2-7, with 7 bases lining up with TRBD2. The CDR3 has 14 amino acids. The germline V gene has CDR1 DFQATT and CDR2 SNEGSKA (reference sequence). V dropped 3 bases and J dropped 0; count of bases not matched to a gene: 5.